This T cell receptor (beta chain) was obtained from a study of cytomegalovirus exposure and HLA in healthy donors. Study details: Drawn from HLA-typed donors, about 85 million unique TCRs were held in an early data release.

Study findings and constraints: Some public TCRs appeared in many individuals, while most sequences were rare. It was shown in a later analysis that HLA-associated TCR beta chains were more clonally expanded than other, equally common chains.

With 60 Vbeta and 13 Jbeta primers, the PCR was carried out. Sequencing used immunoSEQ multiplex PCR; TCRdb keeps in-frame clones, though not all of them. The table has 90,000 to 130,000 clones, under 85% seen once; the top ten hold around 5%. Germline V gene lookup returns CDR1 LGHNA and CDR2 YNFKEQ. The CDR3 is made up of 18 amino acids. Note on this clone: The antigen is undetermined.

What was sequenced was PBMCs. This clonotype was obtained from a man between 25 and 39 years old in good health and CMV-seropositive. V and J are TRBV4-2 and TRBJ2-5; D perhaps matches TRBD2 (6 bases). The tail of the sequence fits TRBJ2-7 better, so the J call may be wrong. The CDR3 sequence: CASSQDRGSWVSSYEQYF. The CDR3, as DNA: TGTGCCAGCAGCCAAGATCGGGGGAGTTGGGTGAGCTCCTACGAGCAGTACTTC.